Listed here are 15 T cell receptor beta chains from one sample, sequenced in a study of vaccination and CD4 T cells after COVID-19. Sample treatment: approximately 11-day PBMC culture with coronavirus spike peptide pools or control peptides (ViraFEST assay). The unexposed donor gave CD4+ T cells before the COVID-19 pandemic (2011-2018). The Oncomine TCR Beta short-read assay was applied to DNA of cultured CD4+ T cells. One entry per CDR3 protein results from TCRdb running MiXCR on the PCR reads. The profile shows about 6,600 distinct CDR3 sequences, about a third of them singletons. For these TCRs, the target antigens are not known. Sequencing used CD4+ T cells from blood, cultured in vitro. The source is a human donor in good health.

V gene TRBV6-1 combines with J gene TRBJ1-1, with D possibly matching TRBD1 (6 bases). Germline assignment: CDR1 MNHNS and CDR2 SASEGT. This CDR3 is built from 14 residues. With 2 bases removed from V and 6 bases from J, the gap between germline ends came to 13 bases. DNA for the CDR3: TGTGCCAGCAGTGAAAGGGGGGCAGGAGCTGAAGCTTTCTTT. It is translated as CASSERGAGAEAFF.

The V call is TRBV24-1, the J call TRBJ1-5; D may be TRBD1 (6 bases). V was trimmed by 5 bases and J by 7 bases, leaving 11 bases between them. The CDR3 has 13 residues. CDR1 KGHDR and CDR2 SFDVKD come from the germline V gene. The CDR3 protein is CATSGGGEQPQHF. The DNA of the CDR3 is TGTGCCACCAGTGGAGGGGGGGAACAGCCCCAGCATTTT.

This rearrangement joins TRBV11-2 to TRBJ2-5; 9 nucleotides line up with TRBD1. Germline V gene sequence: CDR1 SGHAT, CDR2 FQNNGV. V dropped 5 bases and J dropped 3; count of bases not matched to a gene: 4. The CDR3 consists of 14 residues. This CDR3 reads CASSPQGAKETQYF. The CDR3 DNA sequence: TGTGCCAGCAGCCCACAGGGGGCGAAAGAGACCCAGTACTTC.

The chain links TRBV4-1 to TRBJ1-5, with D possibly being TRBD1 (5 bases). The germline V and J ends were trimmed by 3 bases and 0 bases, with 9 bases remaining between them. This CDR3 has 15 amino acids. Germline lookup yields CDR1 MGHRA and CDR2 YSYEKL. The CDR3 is CASSQEGNSNQPQHF. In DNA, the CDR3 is TGCGCCAGCAGCCAGGAGGGGAATAGCAATCAGCCCCAGCATTTT.

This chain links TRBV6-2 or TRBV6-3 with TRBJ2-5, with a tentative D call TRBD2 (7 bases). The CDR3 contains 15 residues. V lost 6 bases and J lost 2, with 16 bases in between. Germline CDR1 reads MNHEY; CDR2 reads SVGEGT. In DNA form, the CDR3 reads TGTGCCAGCAGCTGGGGGGGGACAAGTCAAGAGACCCAGTACTTC. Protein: CASSWGGTSQETQYF.

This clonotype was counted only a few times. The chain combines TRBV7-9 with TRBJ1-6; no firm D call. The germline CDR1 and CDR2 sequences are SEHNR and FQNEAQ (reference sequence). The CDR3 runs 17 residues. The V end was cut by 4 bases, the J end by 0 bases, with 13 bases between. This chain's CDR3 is CASSSTTSPSYNSPLHF. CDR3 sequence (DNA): TGTGCCAGCAGCTCTACTACATCCCCCTCCTATAATTCACCCCTCCACTTT.

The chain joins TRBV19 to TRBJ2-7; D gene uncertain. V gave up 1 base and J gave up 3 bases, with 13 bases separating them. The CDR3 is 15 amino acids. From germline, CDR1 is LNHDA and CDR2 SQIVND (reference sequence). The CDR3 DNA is TGTGCCAGTAGTATAGCCCCCCTATCGAACTACGAGCAGTACTTC. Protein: CASSIAPLSNYEQYF.

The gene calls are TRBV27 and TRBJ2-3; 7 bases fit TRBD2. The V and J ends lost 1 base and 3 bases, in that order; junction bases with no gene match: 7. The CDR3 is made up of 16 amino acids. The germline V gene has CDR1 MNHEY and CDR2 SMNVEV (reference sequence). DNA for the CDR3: TGTGCCAGCAGTTTATTCGAGCGGGGTGGGACAGATACGCAGTATTTT. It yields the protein CASSLFERGGTDTQYF.

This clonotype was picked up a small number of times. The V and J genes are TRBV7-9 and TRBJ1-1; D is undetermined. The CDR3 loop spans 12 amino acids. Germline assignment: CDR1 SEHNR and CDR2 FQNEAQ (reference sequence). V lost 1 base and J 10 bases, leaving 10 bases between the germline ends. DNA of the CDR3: TGTGCCAGCAGCTTAGGCGAAGTTCGAGCTTTCTTT. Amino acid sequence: CASSLGEVRAFF. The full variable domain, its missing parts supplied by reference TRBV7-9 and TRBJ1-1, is DTGVSQNPRHKITKRGQNVTFRCDPISEHNRLYWYRQTLGQGPEFLTYFQNEAQLEKSRLLSDRFSAERPKGSFSTLEIQRTEQGDSAMYLCASSLGEVRAFFGQGTRLTVV.

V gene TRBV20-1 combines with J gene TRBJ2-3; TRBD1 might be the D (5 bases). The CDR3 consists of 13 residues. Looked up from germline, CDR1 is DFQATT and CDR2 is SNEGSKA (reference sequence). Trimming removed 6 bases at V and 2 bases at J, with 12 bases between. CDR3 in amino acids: CSAQQGYTDTQYF. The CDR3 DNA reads TGCAGTGCCCAGCAGGGATACACAGATACGCAGTATTTT.

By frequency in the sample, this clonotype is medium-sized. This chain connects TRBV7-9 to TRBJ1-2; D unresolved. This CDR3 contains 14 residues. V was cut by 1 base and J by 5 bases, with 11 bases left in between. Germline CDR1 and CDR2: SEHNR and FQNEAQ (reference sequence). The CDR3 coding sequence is TGTGCCAGCAGCTTAGGGCGGATAGAATATGGCTACACCTTC. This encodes CASSLGRIEYGYTF.

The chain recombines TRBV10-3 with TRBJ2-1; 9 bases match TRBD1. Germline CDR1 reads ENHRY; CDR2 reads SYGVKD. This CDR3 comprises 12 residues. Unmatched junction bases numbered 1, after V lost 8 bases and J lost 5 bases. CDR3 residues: CAIRQGDNEQFF. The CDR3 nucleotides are TGTGCCATCCGACAGGGGGACAATGAGCAGTTCTTC.

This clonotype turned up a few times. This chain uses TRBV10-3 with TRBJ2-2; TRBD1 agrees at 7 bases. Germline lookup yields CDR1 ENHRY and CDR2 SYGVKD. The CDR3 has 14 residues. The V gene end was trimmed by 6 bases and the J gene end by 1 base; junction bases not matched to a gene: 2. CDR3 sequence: CAIRAGGNTGELFF. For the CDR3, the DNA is TGTGCCATCAGGGCAGGGGGGAACACCGGGGAGCTGTTTTTT.

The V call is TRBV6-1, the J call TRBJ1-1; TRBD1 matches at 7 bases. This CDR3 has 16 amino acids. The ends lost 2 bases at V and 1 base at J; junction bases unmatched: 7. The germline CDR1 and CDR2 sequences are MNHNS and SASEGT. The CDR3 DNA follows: TGTGCCAGCAGTGAATTTACAGGGGCGGGGAACACTGAAGCTTTCTTT. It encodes CASSEFTGAGNTEAFF.

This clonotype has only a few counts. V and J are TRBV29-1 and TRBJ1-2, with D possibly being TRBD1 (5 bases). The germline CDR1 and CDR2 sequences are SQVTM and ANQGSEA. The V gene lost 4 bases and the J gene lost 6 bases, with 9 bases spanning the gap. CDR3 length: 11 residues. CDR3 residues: CSVVGAHGYTF. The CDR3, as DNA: TGCAGCGTTGTCGGGGCGCATGGCTACACCTTC.